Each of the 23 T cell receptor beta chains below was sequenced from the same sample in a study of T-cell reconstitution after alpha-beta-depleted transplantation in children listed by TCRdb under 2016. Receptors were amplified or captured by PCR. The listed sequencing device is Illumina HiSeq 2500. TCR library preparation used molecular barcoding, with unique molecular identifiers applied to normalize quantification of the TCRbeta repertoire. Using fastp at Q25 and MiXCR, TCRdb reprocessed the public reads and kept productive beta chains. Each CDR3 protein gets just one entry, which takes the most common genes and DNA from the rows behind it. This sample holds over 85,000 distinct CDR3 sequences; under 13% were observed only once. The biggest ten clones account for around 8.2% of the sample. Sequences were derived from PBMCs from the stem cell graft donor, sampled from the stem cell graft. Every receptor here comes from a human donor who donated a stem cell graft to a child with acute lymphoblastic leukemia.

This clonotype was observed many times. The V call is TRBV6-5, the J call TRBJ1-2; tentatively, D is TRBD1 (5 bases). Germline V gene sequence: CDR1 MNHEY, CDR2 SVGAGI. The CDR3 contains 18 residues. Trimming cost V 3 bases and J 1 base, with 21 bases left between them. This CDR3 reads CASSYNRRHATLNYGYTF. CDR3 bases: TGTGCCAGCAGTTATAACAGGCGCCACGCGACTCTTAACTATGGCTACACCTTC.

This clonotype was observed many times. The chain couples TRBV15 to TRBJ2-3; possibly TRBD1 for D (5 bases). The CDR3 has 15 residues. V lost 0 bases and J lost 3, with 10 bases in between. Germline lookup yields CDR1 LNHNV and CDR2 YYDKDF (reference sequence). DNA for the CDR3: TGTGCCACCAGCAGAGATCGAAGGGGAACAGATACGCAGTATTTT. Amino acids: CATSRDRRGTDTQYF.

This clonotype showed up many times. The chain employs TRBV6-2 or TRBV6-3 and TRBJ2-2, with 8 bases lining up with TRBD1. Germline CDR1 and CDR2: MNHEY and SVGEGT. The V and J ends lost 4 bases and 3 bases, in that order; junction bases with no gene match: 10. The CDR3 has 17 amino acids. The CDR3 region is CASSSDRGLHYTGELFF. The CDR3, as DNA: TGTGCCAGCAGTTCCGACAGGGGCCTGCATTACACCGGGGAGCTGTTTTTT.

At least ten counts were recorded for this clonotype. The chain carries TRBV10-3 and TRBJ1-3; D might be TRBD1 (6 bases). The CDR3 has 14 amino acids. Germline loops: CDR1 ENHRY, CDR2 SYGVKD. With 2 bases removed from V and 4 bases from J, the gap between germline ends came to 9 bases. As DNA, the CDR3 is TGTGCCATCAGTGAGAAGGGGGGCGGAAACACCATATATTTT. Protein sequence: CAISEKGGGNTIYF.

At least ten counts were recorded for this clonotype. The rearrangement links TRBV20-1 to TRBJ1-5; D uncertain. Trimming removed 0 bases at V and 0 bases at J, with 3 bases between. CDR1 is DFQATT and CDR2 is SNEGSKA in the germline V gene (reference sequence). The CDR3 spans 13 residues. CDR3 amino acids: CSARDYSNQPQHF. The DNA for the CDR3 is TGCAGTGCTAGAGATTATAGCAATCAGCCCCAGCATTTT.

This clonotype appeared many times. The CDR3 DNA reads as TGCAGTGCTAGAGGCCGAGACAGGGGGGCCTATGGCTACACCTTC. This gives the protein CSARGRDRGAYGYTF. The rearrangement links TRBV20-1 to TRBJ1-2, with 9 bases identical to TRBD1. Germline V gives CDR1 DFQATT, CDR2 SNEGSKA (reference sequence). The CDR3 is 15 amino acids. Trimming took 1 base from V and 4 from J; bases not matched to a gene: 7.

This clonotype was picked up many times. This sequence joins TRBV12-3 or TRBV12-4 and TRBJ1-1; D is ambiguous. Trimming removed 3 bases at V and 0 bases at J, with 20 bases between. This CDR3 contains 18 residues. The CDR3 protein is CASSFWSYGPEMNTEAFF. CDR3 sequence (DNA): TGTGCCAGCAGTTTTTGGTCCTATGGCCCAGAAATGAACACTGAAGCTTTCTTT.

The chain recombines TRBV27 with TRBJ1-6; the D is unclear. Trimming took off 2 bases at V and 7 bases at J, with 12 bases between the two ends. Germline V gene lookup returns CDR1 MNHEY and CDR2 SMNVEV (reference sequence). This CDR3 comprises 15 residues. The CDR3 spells CASSLTSIGNSPLHF. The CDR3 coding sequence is TGTGCCAGCAGTTTAACATCGATTGGGAATTCACCCCTCCACTTT.

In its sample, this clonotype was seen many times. Here the CDR3 DNA reads TGTGCCAGCAGTTACCTGGCCGAGAGCAATCAGCCCCAGCATTTT. This translates into CASSYLAESNQPQHF. The J gene is TRBJ1-5, the V gene TRBV6-5; unclear D gene. The CDR3 is made up of 15 amino acids. The germline V gene encodes CDR1 MNHEY and CDR2 SVGAGI. V gave up 2 bases and J gave up 1 base, with 9 bases separating them.

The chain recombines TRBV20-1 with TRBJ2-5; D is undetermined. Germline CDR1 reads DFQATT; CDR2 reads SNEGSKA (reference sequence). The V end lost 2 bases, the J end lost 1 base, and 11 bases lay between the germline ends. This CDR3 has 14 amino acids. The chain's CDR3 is CSARKTAVQETQYF. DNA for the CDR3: TGCAGTGCTAGAAAAACCGCAGTCCAAGAGACCCAGTACTTC.

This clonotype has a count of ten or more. The CDR3 nucleotides are TGCGCCAGCAGCCAAGGACAGGGGGTACTAGGAGGCTACACCTTC. Amino acid sequence: CASSQGQGVLGGYTF. The rearrangement links TRBV4-1 to TRBJ1-2, with TRBD1 identical over 9 bases. Germline trimming cut 1 base from V and 8 bases from J; bases unmatched to any gene: 8. In germline, CDR1 is MGHRA, CDR2 YSYEKL. The CDR3 length is 15 residues.

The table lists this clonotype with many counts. The CDR3 DNA follows: TGCGCCAGCAGCTTGGAAATCCAGAACACTGAAGCTTTCTTT. Its translation is CASSLEIQNTEAFF. The rearrangement uses TRBV5-1 and TRBJ1-1; D unclear. Germline assignment: CDR1 SGHRS and CDR2 YFSETQ. Trimming took off 0 bases at V and 1 base at J, with 7 bases between the two ends. The CDR3 contains 14 residues.

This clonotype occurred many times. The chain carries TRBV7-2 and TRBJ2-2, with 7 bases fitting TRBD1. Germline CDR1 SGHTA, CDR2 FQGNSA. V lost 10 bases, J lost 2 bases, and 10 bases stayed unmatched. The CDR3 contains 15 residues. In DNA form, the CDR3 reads TGTGCCAACAACATAGGACAGGTTAACACCGGGGAGCTGTTTTTT. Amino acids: CANNIGQVNTGELFF.

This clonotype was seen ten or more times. CDR3 sequence: CASSPGVVRGAQPQHF. CDR3 nucleotide sequence: TGTGCCAGCAGCCCTGGAGTGGTGCGGGGGGCTCAGCCCCAGCATTTT. The J gene is TRBJ1-5, the V gene TRBV5-8; weak D call: TRBD1 (6 bases). Germline V gives CDR1 SGHTS, CDR2 YDEGEE. This CDR3 spans 16 amino acids. Trimming cost V 4 bases and J 6 bases, with 20 bases left between them.

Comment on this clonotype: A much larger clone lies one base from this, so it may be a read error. The CDR3 region has the DNA TGTGCCGGCAGTCAAAGGACAGCAATCTACAATCAGCCCCAGCATTTT. Its translation: CAGSQRTAIYNQPQHF. The chain joins TRBV6-1 to TRBJ1-5; D is perhaps TRBD1 (6 bases). The CDR3 length is 16 residues. Looked up from germline, CDR1 is MNHNS and CDR2 is SASEGT.

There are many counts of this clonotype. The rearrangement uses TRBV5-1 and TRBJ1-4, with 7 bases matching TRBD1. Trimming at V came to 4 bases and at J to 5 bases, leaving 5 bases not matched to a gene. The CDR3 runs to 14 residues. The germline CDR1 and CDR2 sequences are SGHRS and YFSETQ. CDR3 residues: CASSIDRVNEKLFF. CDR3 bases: TGCGCCAGCAGCATAGACAGGGTAAATGAAAAACTGTTTTTT.

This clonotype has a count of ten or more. The CDR3, as DNA: TGTGCCAGCAGCAATGGACTAGCGGAGGAGACCCAGTACTTC. Amino acid sequence: CASSNGLAEETQYF. The V gene is TRBV11-2, the J gene TRBJ2-5; the match to TRBD2 covers 10 bases. Germline loops: CDR1 SGHAT, CDR2 FQNNGV. CDR3 length: 14 residues. With 5 bases clipped from V and 5 bases from J, the junction kept 5 bases outside the gene matches.

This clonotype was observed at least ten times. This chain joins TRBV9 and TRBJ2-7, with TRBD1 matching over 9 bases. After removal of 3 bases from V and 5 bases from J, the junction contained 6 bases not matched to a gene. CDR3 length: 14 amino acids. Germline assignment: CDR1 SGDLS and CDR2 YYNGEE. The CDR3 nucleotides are TGTGCCAGCAGCGCCCGACAGGGGGGCAACGAGCAGTACTTC. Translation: CASSARQGGNEQYF.

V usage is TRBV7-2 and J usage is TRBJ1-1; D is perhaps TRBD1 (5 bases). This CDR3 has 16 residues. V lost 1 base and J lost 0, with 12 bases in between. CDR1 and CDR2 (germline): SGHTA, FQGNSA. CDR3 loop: CASSLVWGGLNTEAFF. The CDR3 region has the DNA TGTGCCAGCAGCTTAGTGTGGGGGGGACTGAACACTGAAGCTTTCTTT.

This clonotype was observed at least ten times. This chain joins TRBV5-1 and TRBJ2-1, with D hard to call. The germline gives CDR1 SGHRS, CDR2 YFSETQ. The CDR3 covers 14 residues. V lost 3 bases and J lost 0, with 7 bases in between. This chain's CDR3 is CASSYPSSYNEQFF. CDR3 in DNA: TGCGCCAGCAGCTACCCCAGCTCCTACAATGAGCAGTTCTTC.

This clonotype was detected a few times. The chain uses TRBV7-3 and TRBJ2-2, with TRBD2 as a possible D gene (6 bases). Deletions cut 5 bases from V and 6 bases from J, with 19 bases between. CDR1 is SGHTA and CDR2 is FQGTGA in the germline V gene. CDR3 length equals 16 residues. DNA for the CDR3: TGTGCCAGCAGCCCTTCTGGGGGAGGTCTCTCCGGGGAGCTGTTTTTT. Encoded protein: CASSPSGGGLSGELFF.

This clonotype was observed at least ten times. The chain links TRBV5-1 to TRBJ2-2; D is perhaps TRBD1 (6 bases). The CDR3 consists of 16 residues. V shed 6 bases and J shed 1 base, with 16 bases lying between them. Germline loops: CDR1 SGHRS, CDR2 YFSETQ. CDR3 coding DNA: TGCGCCAGCACTCTAGTAGGGGGAAGGAACACCGGGGAGCTGTTTTTT. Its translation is CASTLVGGRNTGELFF.

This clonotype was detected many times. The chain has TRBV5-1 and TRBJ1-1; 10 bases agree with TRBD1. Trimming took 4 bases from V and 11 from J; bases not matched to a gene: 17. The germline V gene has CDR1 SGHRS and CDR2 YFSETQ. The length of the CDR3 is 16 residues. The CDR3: CASSKGDRDRGREAFF. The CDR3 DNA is TGCGCCAGCAGCAAAGGTGACCGGGACAGGGGAAGGGAGGCTTTCTTT.